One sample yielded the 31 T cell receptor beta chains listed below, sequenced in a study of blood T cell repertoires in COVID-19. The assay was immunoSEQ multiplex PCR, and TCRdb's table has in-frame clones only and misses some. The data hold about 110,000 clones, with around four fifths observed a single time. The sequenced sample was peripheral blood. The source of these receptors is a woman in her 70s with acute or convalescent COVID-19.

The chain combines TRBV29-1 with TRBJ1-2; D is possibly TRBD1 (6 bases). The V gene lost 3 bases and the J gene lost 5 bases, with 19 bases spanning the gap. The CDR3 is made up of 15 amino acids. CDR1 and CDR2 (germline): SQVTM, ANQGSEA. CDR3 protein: CSVEGLIRDKYGYTF. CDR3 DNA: TGCAGCGTTGAGGGGCTTATCCGGGACAAGTATGGCTACACCTTC.

The chain's CDR3 is CASSPGGGSSYEQYF. The CDR3 nucleotides are TGTGCCAGCAGCCCCGGGGGGGGGAGCTCCTACGAGCAGTACTTC. J is TRBJ2-7 and V is TRBV16; TRBD2 matches at 8 bases. With 4 bases clipped from V and 0 bases from J, the junction kept 5 bases outside the gene matches. The CDR3 is 15 amino acids. The germline gives CDR1 KGHSY, CDR2 FQNENV.

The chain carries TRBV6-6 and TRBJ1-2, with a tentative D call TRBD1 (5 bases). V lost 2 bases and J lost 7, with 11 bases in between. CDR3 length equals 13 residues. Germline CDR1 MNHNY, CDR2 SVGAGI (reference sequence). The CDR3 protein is CASSYNPGVGYTF. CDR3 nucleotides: TGTGCCAGCAGTTACAACCCGGGGGTTGGCTACACCTTC.

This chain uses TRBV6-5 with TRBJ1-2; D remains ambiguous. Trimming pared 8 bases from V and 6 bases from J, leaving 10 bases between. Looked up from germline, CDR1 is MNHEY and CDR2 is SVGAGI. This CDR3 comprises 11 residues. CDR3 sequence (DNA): TGTGCCAGCGACGGGGATAATGGCTACACCTTC. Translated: CASDGDNGYTF.

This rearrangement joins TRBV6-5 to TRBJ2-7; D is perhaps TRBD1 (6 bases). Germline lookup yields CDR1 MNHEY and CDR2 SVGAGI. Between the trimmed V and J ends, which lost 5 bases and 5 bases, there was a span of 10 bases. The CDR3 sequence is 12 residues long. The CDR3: CASSPQGNEQYF. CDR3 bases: TGTGCCAGCAGTCCACAGGGTAACGAGCAGTACTTC.

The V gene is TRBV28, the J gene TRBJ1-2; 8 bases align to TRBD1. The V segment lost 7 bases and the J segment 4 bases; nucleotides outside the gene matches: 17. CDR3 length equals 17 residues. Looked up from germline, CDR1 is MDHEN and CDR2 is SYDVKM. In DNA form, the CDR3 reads TGTGCCAGCATAAGCACCCTTGGGGCAGGGGGCGCCTATGGCTACACCTTC. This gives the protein CASISTLGAGGAYGYTF.

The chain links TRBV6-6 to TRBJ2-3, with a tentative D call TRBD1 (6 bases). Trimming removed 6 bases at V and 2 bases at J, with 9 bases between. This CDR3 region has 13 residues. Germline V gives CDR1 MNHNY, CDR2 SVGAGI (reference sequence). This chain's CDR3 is CASRTGSTDTQYF. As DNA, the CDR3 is TGTGCCAGCAGGACAGGCTCCACAGATACGCAGTATTTT.

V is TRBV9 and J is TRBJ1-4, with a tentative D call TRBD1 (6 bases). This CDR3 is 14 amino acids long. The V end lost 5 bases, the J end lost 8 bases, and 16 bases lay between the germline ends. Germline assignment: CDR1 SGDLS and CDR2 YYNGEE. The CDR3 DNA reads TGTGCCAGCAGTAGTACAGGGTATGGAGAAAAACTGTTTTTT. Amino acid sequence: CASSSTGYGEKLFF.

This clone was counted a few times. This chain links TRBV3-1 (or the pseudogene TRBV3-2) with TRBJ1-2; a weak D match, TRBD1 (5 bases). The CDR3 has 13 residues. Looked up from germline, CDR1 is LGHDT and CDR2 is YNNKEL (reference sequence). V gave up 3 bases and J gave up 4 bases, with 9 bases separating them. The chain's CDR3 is CASSQAGGYGYTF. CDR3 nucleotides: TGTGCCAGCAGCCAGGCCGGGGGCTATGGCTACACCTTC.

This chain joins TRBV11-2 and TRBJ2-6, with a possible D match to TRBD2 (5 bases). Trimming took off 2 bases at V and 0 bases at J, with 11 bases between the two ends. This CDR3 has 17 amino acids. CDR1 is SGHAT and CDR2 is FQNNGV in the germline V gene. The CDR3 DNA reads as TGTGCCAGCAGCTTATTTGCGGGCTCCTCTGGGGCCAACGTCCTGACTTTC. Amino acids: CASSLFAGSSGANVLTF. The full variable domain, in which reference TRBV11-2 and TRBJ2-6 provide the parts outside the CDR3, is EAGVAQSPRYKIIEKRQSVAFWCNPISGHATLYWYQQILGQGPKLLIQFQNNGVVDDSQLPKDRFSAERLKGVDSTLKIQPAKLEDSAVYLCASSLFAGSSGANVLTFGAGSRLTVL.

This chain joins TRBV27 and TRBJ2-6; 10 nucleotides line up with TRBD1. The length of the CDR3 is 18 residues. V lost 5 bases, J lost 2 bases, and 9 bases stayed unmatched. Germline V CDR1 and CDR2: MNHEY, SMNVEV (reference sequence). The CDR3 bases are TGTGCCAGCAGTCTCAAGCCGGGACAGGGGCCTGGGGCCAACGTCCTGACTTTC. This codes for CASSLKPGQGPGANVLTF.

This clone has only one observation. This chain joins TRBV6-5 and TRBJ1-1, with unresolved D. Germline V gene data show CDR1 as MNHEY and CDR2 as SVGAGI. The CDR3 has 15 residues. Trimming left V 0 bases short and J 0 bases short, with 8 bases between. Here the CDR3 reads CASSYSRLLNTEAFF. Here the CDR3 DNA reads TGTGCCAGCAGTTACTCGAGGCTGTTGAACACTGAAGCTTTCTTT.

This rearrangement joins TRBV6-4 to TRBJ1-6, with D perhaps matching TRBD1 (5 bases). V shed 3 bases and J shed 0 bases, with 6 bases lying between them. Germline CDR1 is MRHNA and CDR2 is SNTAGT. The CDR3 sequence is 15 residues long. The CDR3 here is CASSEDSSYNSPLHF. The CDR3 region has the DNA TGTGCCAGCAGTGAAGACAGCTCCTATAATTCACCCCTCCACTTT.

CDR3 region: CASSPFEASNEKLFF. The CDR3 DNA follows: TGTGCCAGCAGCCCGTTTGAGGCCTCGAATGAAAAACTGTTTTTT. The V and J genes are TRBV5-4 and TRBJ1-4, with D uncertain. The CDR3 is 15 amino acids. Trimming removed 4 bases from V and 5 bases from J, with 15 bases in between. Germline V gene lookup returns CDR1 SGHNT and CDR2 YYREEE (reference sequence).

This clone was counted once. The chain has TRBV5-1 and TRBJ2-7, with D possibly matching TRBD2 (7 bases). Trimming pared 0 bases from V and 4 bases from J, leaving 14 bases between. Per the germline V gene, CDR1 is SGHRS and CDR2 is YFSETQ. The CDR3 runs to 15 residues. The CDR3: CASSLVGGGRYEQYF. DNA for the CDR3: TGCGCCAGCAGCTTGGTGGGAGGGGGTCGGTACGAGCAGTACTTC.

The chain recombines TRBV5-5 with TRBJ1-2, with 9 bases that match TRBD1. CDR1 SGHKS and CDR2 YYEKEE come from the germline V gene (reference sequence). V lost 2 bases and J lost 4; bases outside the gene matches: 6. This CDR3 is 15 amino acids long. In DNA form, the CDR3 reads TGTGCCAGCAGCTTAGCGACAGGGGGAGGCTATGGCTACACCTTC. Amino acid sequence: CASSLATGGGYGYTF.

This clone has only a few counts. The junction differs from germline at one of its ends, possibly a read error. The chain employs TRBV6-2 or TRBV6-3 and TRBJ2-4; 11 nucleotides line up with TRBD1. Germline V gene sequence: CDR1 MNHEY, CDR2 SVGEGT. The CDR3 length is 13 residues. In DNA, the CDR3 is TGTGCCAGCAGTTACCCTGGACAGGGGGCGGCGGAATTC. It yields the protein CASSYPGQGAAEF.

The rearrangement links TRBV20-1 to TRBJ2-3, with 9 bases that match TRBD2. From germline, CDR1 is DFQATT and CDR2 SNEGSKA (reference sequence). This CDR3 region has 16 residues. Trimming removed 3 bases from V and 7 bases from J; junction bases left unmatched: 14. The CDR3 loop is CSASPWNSGGFNTQYF. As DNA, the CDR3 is TGCAGTGCTAGTCCTTGGAATAGCGGGGGTTTCAATACGCAGTATTTT.

CDR3 DNA sequence: TGTGCCAGCTCACATAAGGACAGGATCTCTGGAAACACCATATATTTT. Its translation: CASSHKDRISGNTIYF. The V call is TRBV18, the J call TRBJ1-3, with 7 bases matching TRBD1. V was pared by 4 bases and J by 0 bases, with 6 bases of the junction left unmatched. The CDR3 is 16 residues long. Germline V lookup: CDR1 KGHSH, CDR2 LQKENI. Looking up the rest from reference TRBV18 and TRBJ1-3 gives the full variable domain: NAGVMQNPRHLVRRRGQEARLRCSPMKGHSHVYWYRQLPEEGLKFMVYLQKENIIDESGMPKERFSAEFPKEGPSILRIQQVVRGDSAAYFCASSHKDRISGNTIYFGEGSWLTVV.

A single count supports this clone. In DNA, the CDR3 is TGTGCCAGCAGCCGGACAGGGATAGGTAATGAAAAACTGTTTTTT. This codes for CASSRTGIGNEKLFF. V is TRBV7-2 and J is TRBJ1-4, with 8 bases aligning to TRBD1. Germline loops: CDR1 SGHTA, CDR2 FQGNSA. The CDR3 covers 15 residues. The V gene end was trimmed by 5 bases and the J gene end by 4 bases; junction bases not matched to a gene: 6.

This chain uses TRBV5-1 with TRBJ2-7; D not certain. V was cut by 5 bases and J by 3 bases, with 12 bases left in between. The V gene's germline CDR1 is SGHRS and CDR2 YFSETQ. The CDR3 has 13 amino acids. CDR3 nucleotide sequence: TGCGCCAGCAGTTCGGAGAATCGCTACGAGCAGTACTTC. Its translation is CASSSENRYEQYF.

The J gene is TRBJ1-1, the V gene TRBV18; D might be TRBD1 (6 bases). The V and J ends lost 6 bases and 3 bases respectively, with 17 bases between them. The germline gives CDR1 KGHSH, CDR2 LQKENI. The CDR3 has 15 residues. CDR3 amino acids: CASSPTLTGYTEAFF. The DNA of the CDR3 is TGTGCCAGCTCGCCTACTTTGACAGGCTACACTGAAGCTTTCTTT.

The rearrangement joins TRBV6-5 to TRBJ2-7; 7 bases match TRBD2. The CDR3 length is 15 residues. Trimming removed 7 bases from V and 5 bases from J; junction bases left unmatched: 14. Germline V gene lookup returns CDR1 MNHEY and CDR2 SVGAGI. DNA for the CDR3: TGTGCCAGCATCGGGGGGTCGGCAGGGTTCAACGAGCAGTACTTC. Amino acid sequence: CASIGGSAGFNEQYF.

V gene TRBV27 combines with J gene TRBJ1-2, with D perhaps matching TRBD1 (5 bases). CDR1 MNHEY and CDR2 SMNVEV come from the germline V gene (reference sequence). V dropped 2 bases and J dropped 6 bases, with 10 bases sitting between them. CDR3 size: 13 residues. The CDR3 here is CASSLSQTDGYTF. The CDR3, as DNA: TGTGCCAGCAGTTTAAGCCAGACAGATGGCTACACCTTC.

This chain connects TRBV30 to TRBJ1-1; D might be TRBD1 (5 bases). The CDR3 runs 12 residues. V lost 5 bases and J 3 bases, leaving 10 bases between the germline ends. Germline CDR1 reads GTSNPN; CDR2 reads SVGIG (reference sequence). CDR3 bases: TGTGCCTGGGAACAGGCGGACACTGAAGCTTTCTTT. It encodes CAWEQADTEAFF. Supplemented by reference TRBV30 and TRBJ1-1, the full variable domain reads SQTIHQWPATLVQPVGSPLSLECTVEGTSNPNLYWYRQAAGRGLQLLFYSVGIGQISSEVPQNLSASRPQDRQFILSSKKLLLSDSGFYLCAWEQADTEAFFGQGTRLTVV.

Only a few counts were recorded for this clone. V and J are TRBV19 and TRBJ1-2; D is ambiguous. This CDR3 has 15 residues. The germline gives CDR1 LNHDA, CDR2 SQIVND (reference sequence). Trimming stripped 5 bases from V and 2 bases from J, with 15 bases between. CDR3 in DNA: TGTGCCAGTAGTTCGGAGGGATCGATAAACTATGGCTACACCTTC. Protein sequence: CASSSEGSINYGYTF.

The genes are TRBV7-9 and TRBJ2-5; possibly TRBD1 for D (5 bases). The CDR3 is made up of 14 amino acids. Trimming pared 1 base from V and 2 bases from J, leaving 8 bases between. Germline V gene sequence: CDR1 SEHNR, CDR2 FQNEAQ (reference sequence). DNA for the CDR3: TGTGCCAGCAGCTTAGGAGCAGGGCAAGAGACCCAGTACTTC. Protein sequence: CASSLGAGQETQYF.

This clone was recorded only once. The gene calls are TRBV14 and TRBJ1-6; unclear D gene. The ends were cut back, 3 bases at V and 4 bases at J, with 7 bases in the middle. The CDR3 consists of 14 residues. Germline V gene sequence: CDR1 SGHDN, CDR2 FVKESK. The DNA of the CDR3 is TGTGCCAGCAGCCACGACACTTATAATTCACCCCTCCACTTT. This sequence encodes CASSHDTYNSPLHF.

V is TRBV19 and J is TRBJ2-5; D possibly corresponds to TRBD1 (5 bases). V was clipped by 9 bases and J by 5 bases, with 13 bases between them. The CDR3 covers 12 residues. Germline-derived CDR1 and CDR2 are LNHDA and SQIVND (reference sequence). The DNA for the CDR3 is TGTGCCAGCTGCAGGGATGGGGAGACCCAGTACTTC. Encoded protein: CASCRDGETQYF.

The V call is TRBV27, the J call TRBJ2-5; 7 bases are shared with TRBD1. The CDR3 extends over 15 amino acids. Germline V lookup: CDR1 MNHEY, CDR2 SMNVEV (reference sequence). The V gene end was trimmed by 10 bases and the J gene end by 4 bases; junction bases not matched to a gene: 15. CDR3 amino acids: CATTPQGQLGETQYF. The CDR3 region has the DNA TGTGCCACCACACCACAGGGACAGCTTGGAGAGACCCAGTACTTC.

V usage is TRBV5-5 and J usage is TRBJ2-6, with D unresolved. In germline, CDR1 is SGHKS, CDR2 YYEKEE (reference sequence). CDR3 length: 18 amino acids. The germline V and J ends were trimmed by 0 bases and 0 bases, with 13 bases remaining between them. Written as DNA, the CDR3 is TGTGCCAGCAGCTTGGGACTTAACCTCGACTCTGGGGCCAACGTCCTGACTTTC. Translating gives CASSLGLNLDSGANVLTF.